This is a list of T cell receptor beta chains from one sample in a study of T cells in Graves' hyperthyroidism and ophthalmopathy. TCRdb reprocessed the multiplex PCR reads with MiXCR, giving one entry per CDR3 protein. The data contain around 600,000 distinct CDR3 sequences, around 15% of them singletons. Sequencing used blood. The source of these receptors is a woman between 45 and 65 years old with Graves' ophthalmopathy. The CDR3 runs from the conserved cysteine through the conserved F or W. The order of the fields is V gene, D gene, clone size, J gene, CDR3 protein, CDR3 DNA. The D gene is left open where the match is weak. Expanded clones get a size class; other rows say once, few or many, or leave the size out.

TRBV7-3	.	.	TRBJ2-1	CASSLVSVHTSNEQFF	TGTGCCAGCAGCTTAGTTAGCGTCCATACCAGCAATGAGCAGTTCTTC
TRBV4-2	.	once	TRBJ2-1	CASSHHQVTGRGNEQFF	TGTGCCAGCAGCCACCACCAGGTCACGGGCAGAGGCAATGAGCAGTTCTTC
TRBV9	.	.	TRBJ2-3	CASSYRGAGDTQYF	TGTGCCAGCAGCTACCGGGGGGCCGGGGATACGCAGTATTTT
TRBV20-1	.	many	TRBJ2-5	CSARDPRPETQYF	TGCAGTGCTAGAGACCCCCGGCCAGAGACCCAGTACTTC
TRBV28	.	many	TRBJ1-3	CASSLGARSGNTIYF	TGTGCCAGCAGTTTGGGAGCCCGCTCTGGAAACACCATATATTTT
TRBV6-1	TRBD2	few	TRBJ2-1	CASGTTSGRPEDEQFF	TGTGCCAGCGGGACGACTAGCGGGAGGCCAGAGGATGAGCAGTTCTTC
TRBV28	.	many	TRBJ1-1	CASKEGGTEAFF	TGTGCCAGCAAGGAAGGGGGAACTGAAGCTTTCTTT
TRBV6-2/TRBV6-3	.	.	TRBJ1-5	CASSYGTLISPQHF	TGTGCCAGCAGTTACGGGACTTTAATCAGCCCCCAGCATTTT
TRBV7-2	.	many	TRBJ2-3	CASGAGADTQYF	TGTGCCAGCGGGGCGGGTGCAGATACGCAGTATTTT
TRBV11-2	TRBD2	many	TRBJ2-1	CASSLVWGGSYNEQFF	TGTGCCAGCAGCCTAGTTTGGGGGGGCTCCTACAATGAGCAGTTCTTC
TRBV20-1	TRBD2	many	TRBJ2-3	CSVRGGLKTSGSTDTQYF	TGCAGTGTTCGGGGAGGGTTAAAGACTAGCGGGAGCACAGATACGCAGTATTTT
TRBV12-3/TRBV12-4	.	.	TRBJ2-2	CASRRLPHTNTGELFF	TGTGCCAGCAGACGACTACCTCATACCAACACCGGGGAGCTGTTTTTT
TRBV12-3/TRBV12-4	TRBD2	many	TRBJ2-3	CASRGLAGEADTQYF	TGTGCCAGCAGGGGACTAGCGGGAGAAGCAGATACGCAGTATTTT
TRBV5-1	TRBD2	many	TRBJ2-1	CASSLGLAGSGLDEQFF	TGCGCCAGCAGCCTGGGACTAGCGGGATCGGGCTTAGATGAGCAGTTCTTC
TRBV7-2	.	many	TRBJ2-3	CASGGTPAGDTQYF	TGTGCCAGCGGAGGGACTCCCGCAGGAGATACGCAGTATTTT
TRBV28	.	many	TRBJ2-1	CASSAPGTYNNEQFF	TGTGCCAGCAGTGCCCCGGGGACTTACAACAATGAGCAGTTCTTC
TRBV4-2	TRBD2	.	TRBJ2-5	CASSHPGTSGGETQYF	TGTGCCAGCAGCCACCCCGGGACTAGCGGGGGGGAGACCCAGTACTTC
TRBV4-3	.	.	TRBJ2-7	CASSQDLRRDYEQYF	TGCGCCAGCAGCCAAGATTTAAGGAGAGACTACGAGCAGTACTTC
TRBV28	.	many	TRBJ1-2	CASGRGYGYTF	TGTGCCAGCGGGCGGGGCTATGGCTACACCTTC
TRBV28	TRBD2	.	TRBJ2-3	CASSLPPRAGGAFGTDTQYF	TGTGCCAGCAGTTTACCCCCTAGAGCGGGAGGAGCTTTTGGCACAGATACGCAGTATTTT
TRBV5-1	TRBD2	many	TRBJ2-7	CASSLGAGVYEQYF	TGCGCCAGCAGCCTTGGGGCGGGAGTATACGAGCAGTACTTC
TRBV4-3	.	few	TRBJ2-7	CASSQDGGGALPYEQYF	TGCGCCAGCAGCCAAGACGGCGGAGGGGCACTCCCCTACGAGCAGTACTTC
TRBV20-1	.	few	TRBJ1-5	CSAHTQQDHSNQPQHF	TGCAGTGCTCACACCCAGCAGGATCATAGCAATCAGCCCCAGCATTTT
TRBV11-3	.	many	TRBJ1-6	CASSVRQGPNSPLHF	TGTGCCAGCAGCGTCCGCCAGGGACCGAATTCACCCCTCCACTTT
TRBV5-1	TRBD2	many	TRBJ2-1	CASRPAPLGLAGDNEQFF	TGCGCCAGCAGACCAGCTCCCTTAGGACTAGCGGGAGACAATGAGCAGTTCTTC
TRBV7-8	.	many	TRBJ1-2	CASSFGRENYGYTF	TGTGCCAGCAGCTTCGGACGGGAGAACTATGGCTACACCTTC
TRBV7-3	.	many	TRBJ1-4	CASSLRGGEKLFF	TGTGCCAGCAGCTTACGGGGAGGTGAAAAACTGTTTTTT
TRBV27	TRBD1	many	TRBJ1-4	CASSPTDRRKLFF	TGTGCCAGCAGTCCGACGGACAGGAGGAAACTGTTTTTT
TRBV7-2	.	many	TRBJ2-1	CASSPTDAGRADSNNEQFF	TGTGCCAGCAGCCCAACGGACGCGGGTAGGGCCGATTCTAACAATGAGCAGTTCTTC
TRBV4-2	TRBD1	.	TRBJ2-3	CASSQAGTGAYTDTQYF	TGTGCCAGCAGCCAAGCCGGGACAGGGGCCTACACAGATACGCAGTATTTT
TRBV2	TRBD2	few	TRBJ2-1	CATQRASGDASEQFF	TGTGCCACCCAACGGGCTAGCGGAGACGCGAGTGAGCAGTTCTTC
TRBV28	.	many	TRBJ1-6	CASSFRGDSPLHF	TGTGCCAGCAGTTTCAGAGGGGATTCACCCCTCCACTTT
TRBV28	TRBD2	many	TRBJ2-1	CASSLSAGGPYNEQFF	TGTGCCAGCAGTTTATCAGCGGGAGGACCCTACAATGAGCAGTTCTTC
TRBV28	.	many	TRBJ2-6	CASNIAGSGANVLTF	TGTGCCAGCAACATAGCAGGGTCTGGGGCCAACGTCCTGACTTTC
TRBV11-2	.	many	TRBJ2-1	CASSLVRGGGIFNEQFF	TGTGCCAGCAGCTTAGTACGAGGGGGGGGGATTTTCAATGAGCAGTTCTTC
TRBV7-9	.	few	TRBJ1-5	CASSLAVGGVGNQPQHF	TGTGCCAGCAGCTTAGCCGTGGGGGGAGTCGGCAATCAGCCCCAGCATTTT
TRBV28	.	many	TRBJ2-7	CASSLRHQQGEQYF	TGTGCCAGCAGTTTACGACACCAGCAAGGCGAGCAGTACTTC